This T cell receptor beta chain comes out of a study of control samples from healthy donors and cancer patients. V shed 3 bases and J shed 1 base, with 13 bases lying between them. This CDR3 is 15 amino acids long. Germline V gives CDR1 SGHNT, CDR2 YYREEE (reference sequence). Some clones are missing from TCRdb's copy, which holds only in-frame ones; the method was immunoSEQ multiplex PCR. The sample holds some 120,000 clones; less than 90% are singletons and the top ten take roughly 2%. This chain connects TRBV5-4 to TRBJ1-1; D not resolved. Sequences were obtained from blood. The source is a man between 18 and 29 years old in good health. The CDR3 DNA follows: TGTGCCAGCAGCTCCGGCCCCGAACGGAACACTGAAGCTTTCTTT. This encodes CASSSGPERNTEAFF.